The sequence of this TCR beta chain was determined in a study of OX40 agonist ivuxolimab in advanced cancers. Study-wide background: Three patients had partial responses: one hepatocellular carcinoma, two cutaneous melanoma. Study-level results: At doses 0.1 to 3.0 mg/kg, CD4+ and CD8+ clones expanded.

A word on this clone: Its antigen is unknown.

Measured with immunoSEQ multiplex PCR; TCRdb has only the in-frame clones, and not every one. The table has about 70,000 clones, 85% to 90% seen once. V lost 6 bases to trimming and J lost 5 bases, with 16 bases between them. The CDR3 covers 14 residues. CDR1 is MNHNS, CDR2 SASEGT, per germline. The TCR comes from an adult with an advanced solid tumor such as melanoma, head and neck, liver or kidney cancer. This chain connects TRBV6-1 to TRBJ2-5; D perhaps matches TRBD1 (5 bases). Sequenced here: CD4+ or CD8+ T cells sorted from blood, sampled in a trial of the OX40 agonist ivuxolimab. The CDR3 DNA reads TGTGCCAGCAGCCGACAGTCAGCCAAGGAGACCCAGTACTTC. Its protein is CASSRQSAKETQYF.